Given below is one T cell receptor (beta chain) in context. What it binds is not known. The data derive from a study of somatic mutations in cytotoxic T cells in rheumatoid arthritis. Study-wide background: Flow sorting of some V beta antibody-stained T cells reached nearly 100% purity, with V beta1+ cells also TCRB-sequenced.

Clones were read by immunoSEQ multiplex PCR, and TCRdb kept only the in-frame ones, dropping some. In the table there are about 23,000 clones, around 75% of which are singletons. Germline V lookup: CDR1 MGHRA, CDR2 YSYEKL. V lost 1 base, J lost 2 bases, and 15 bases lay in between. This CDR3 has 16 residues. The CD4+ and CD8+ fractions came from positive magnetic bead selection and were purity-checked by flow cytometry. Study-level findings and limits: About an eighth of the roughly 60 patients had a largest CD8+ clone above 20% of CD8+ cells. Antigen specificity of the expanded CD8+ clones was not determined.

This chain links TRBV4-1 with TRBJ2-7; D is ambiguous. This clonotype originated in an adult with rheumatoid arthritis. The sample comprised CD8+ T cells sorted from blood. The CDR3 loop is CASSQVWAVGTYEQYF. The CDR3 coding sequence is TGCGCCAGCAGCCAAGTCTGGGCAGTAGGTACCTACGAGCAGTACTTC.